The clone carrying this T cell receptor (beta chain) was observed many times. Diagnoses used clinical symptoms, serum thyroxine and TRAb, thyroid ultrasound and orbital computed tomography. RNA transcripts were the template for amplifying TCR beta CDR3 regions. When the TCR CDR3 underwent first-round RT-PCR, the HTBI primer set was used. MiXCR, run by TCRdb on the multiplex PCR reads, gives a single entry per CDR3 protein. This sample has around 400,000 distinct CDR3 sequences, with approximately 14% found just once. These data originate in a study of T cells in Graves' hyperthyroidism and ophthalmopathy. V trimming: 6 bases; J trimming: 4 bases; junction bases outside the gene matches: 5. The CDR3 length is 15 residues.

Sequenced: blood. The sequence derives from a woman aged 55-69 years with Graves' ophthalmopathy. The chain is built from TRBV12-3 or TRBV12-4 and TRBJ2-3; 12 bases are a match to TRBD2. CDR3 residues: CASSLAGGPPDTQYF. The CDR3, as DNA: TGTGCCAGCAGCCTAGCGGGAGGGCCGCCAGATACGCAGTATTTT.